This T cell receptor (beta chain) was retrieved from a study of T-cell memory formation after mild COVID-19. Findings of the study overall: The appearance of some responding clones in pre-infection memory suggested that cross-reactive memory joined.

Notes on this clonotype: Its antigen is unidentified.

TCRdb re-called the 5' RACE reads through MiXCR, storing one row per CDR3 protein. The repertoire holds 540,000 or so distinct CDR3 sequences, 20% seen once, with about an eighth in the top ten. The V end was cut by 3 bases, the J end by 12 bases, with 9 bases between. This CDR3 spans 11 amino acids. This receptor was obtained from an adult woman who had mild COVID-19 (a few samples of this study predate the infection). Cell type and time point are not known. The V and J genes are TRBV12-3 or TRBV12-4 and TRBJ2-1; D is undetermined. Sequenced: PBMCs or a T cell subset sorted from them (not recorded which). The CDR3 sequence is CASSLDEPQFF. The CDR3 bases are TGTGCCAGCAGTTTGGATGAGCCGCAGTTCTTC.